A selection of T cell receptor beta chains follows, all from one sample in a study of regulatory T cells in long-lasting Graves disease. Each CDR3 protein is one row after TCRdb ran MiXCR on the multiplex PCR reads. This table has over 350,000 distinct CDR3 sequences, approximately 16% appearing once. These sequences were also reported in another study, on T cells in Graves' hyperthyroidism and ophthalmopathy.

The specimen comprised peripheral blood mononuclear cells (PBMCs), sampled at new diagnosis, from a patient treated with antithyroid drugs. These receptors all come from a woman aged 40 to 55 with Graves disease. The CDR3 runs from the conserved cysteine through the conserved F or W.

j_gene	v_gene	CDR3aa
TRBJ2-2	TRBV12-5	CASGLVGVTGELFF
TRBJ2-1	TRBV24-1	CATSLAGAIEQFF
TRBJ2-3	TRBV20-1	CSAISGRAILADTQYF
TRBJ2-7	TRBV4-2	CASSQVPGTSGIQGPYEQYF
TRBJ2-7	TRBV7-9	CASSLEGLGDEQYF
TRBJ2-7	TRBV18	CASSPTQESSYEQYF
TRBJ1-4	TRBV19	CASSLTGFNEKLFF
TRBJ2-1	TRBV15	CATSREAGRFLEQFF
TRBJ2-7	TRBV12-3/TRBV12-4	CASGTSPDEQYF
TRBJ1-5	TRBV27	CASSLELPFGASRNQPQHF
TRBJ1-1	TRBV6-1	CASSEVGMNTEAFF
TRBJ2-1	TRBV6-2/TRBV6-3	CASSYSVGTSVYEQFF
TRBJ1-5	TRBV6-1	CASSRTWSNQPQHF
TRBJ2-1	TRBV18	CASSPGTSGTYNEQFF
TRBJ1-2	TRBV14	CASSQTVQGGYTF
TRBJ2-7	TRBV11-2	CASSLATGTGVSYEQYF
TRBJ1-1	TRBV20-1	CSARRNGGRGFTEAFF
TRBJ2-1	TRBV24-1	CATRGTGNNEQFF
TRBJ2-5	TRBV7-9	CASSLVSGKETQYF
TRBJ1-5	TRBV12-3/TRBV12-4	CASSLGGGQGAFQPQHF